This T cell receptor beta chain was found in a study of shared clonotypes between healthy human individuals. Overall study: The composition of the donors was a couple of women and a few men aged 18 to 49.

All donors qualified as healthy HIV-negative adults and had experienced no recent acute infections or vaccinations. The CD4+ fraction was divided into a CD45RA+ naive subset and a CD45RA-negative memory subset. The study's findings and limits: Clonotypes shared by all four sorted-subset donors had higher generation probabilities than non-shared clonotypes.

With respect to this clone: Its antigen remains unidentified.

The repertoire was sequenced with immunoSEQ multiplex PCR; TCRdb's copy has only in-frame clones and lacks some. The table lists about 2.3 million clones, about 92% of them singletons. The sequencing sample was made of naive CD4+ T cells from PBMCs. Subset: CD45RA+ positively selected. The receptor was isolated from a man aged 18 to 29 in good health. Some clones in this sample may be carry-over from other donors' samples.

The CDR3 sequence is CANLRTGQETQYF. For the CDR3, the DNA is TGTGCCAACCTTCGGACAGGGCAGGAGACCCAGTACTTC. V usage is TRBV27 and J usage is TRBJ2-5, with 8 bases fitting TRBD1. The CDR3 spans 13 residues. Germline V gene lookup returns CDR1 MNHEY and CDR2 SMNVEV (reference sequence). V lost 10 bases to trimming and J lost 5 bases; unmatched junction nucleotides: 9.